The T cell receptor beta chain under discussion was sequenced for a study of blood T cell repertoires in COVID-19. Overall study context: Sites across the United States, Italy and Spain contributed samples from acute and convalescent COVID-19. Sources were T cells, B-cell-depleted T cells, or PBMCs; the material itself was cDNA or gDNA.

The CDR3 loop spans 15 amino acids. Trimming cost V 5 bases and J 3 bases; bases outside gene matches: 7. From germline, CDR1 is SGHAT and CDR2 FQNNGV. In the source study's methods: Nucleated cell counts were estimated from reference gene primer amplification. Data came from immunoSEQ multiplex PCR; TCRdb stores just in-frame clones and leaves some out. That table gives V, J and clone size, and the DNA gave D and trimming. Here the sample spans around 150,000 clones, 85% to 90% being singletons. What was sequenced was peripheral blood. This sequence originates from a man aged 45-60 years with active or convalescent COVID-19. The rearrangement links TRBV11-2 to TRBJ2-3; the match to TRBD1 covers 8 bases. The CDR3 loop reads CASSPGQGVTDTQYF. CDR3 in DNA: TGTGCCAGCAGCCCCGGACAGGGAGTAACAGATACGCAGTATTTT.